This T cell receptor (beta chain) appears in the sequencing data of a study of T-cell reconstitution after alpha-beta-depleted transplantation in children. Points from the study as a whole: By one year post-transplant, T-cell counts and diversity largely arose from T cells that were newly produced. The high TCRbeta diversity at day 60 in some patients came from surviving recipient T cells and thymic progenitors. As was reported, about two months after transplant, alpha-beta T cells came from several hundred expanded graft clones.

Preparation of the TCRbeta library used unique molecular identifiers. TCRdb recomputed calls from the PCR reads with MiXCR, one row per CDR3 protein. The table has around 300,000 distinct CDR3 sequences, roughly 8.2% seen once. V lost 5 bases and J lost 9, with 14 bases in between. Germline V gives CDR1 SGHAT, CDR2 FQNNGV. CDR3 length equals 14 residues. About this clonotype itself: Its antigen is unknown. A read error is possible here, since a much larger clone lies one base away.

The material sequenced was peripheral blood, taken 360 days after TCRalphabeta/CD19-depleted stem cell transplant. The chain joins TRBV11-2 to TRBJ1-6; no clear D gene. The sequence came from a female patient aged 2-15 years who had a stem cell transplant for Fanconi anemia, so the T cells may come from the graft donor. The DNA for the CDR3 is TGTGCCAGCAGCCTCCAAGCGGTAGGTTCACCCCTCCACTTT. Its protein is CASSLQAVGSPLHF. Full variable domain (missing parts from reference TRBV11-2 and TRBJ1-6): EAGVAQSPRYKIIEKRQSVAFWCNPISGHATLYWYQQILGQGPKLLIQFQNNGVVDDSQLPKDRFSAERLKGVDSTLKIQPAKLEDSAVYLCASSLQAVGSPLHFGNGTRLTVT.